These 22 T cell receptor beta chains were all obtained from the same sample, sequenced in a study of cytomegalovirus exposure and HLA in healthy donors (TCRdb year 2017). Libraries were constructed by the immunoSEQ multiplex PCR assay. TCRdb took this table from immuneACCESS and kept in-frame rearrangements with V and J called. Such tables lack part of the clones; where checked against another copy, unresolved V genes explain under half of the gap, and the rest is unexplained. Across this sample there are 150,000 to 200,000 clones, with roughly 89% seen only once. The ten biggest clones cover 4% to 4.5% of the sample. Material for sequencing was PBMCs. The receptor source for this set is a man between 18 and 29 years old in good health and CMV-seropositive.

The rearrangement uses TRBV15 and TRBJ2-7; TRBD1 agrees at 7 bases. Germline lookup yields CDR1 LNHNV and CDR2 YYDKDF (reference sequence). The J segment lost 0 bases and the V segment lost 0 bases, leaving 5 bases of the junction unmatched. The CDR3 sequence is 16 residues long. CDR3 protein: CATSRDRTGGSYEQYF. The CDR3 DNA reads as TGTGCCACCAGCAGAGATCGGACAGGAGGCTCCTACGAGCAGTACTTC.

This clone is labeled as medium-sized (0.01 to 0.1%). The gene calls are TRBV5-6 and TRBJ2-7, with unresolved D. The V end lost 4 bases, the J end lost 3 bases, and 14 bases lay between the germline ends. Germline lookup yields CDR1 SGHDT and CDR2 YYEEEE. This CDR3 spans 14 amino acids. The CDR3 loop is CASSGSMGVYEQYF. CDR3 in DNA: TGTGCCAGCAGCGGGTCTATGGGCGTCTACGAGCAGTACTTC. The full variable domain, its missing parts supplied by reference TRBV5-6 and TRBJ2-7, is DAGVTQSPTHLIKTRGQQVTLRCSPKSGHDTVSWYQQALGQGPQFIFQYYEEEERQRGNFPDRFSGHQFPNYSSELNVNALLLGDSALYLCASSGSMGVYEQYFGPGTRLTVT.

The rearrangement links TRBV7-8 to TRBJ1-2, with D unresolved. Trimming stripped 1 base from V and 8 bases from J, with 11 bases between. Germline CDR1 reads SGHVS; CDR2 reads FQNEAQ. This CDR3 has 13 amino acids. The DNA of the CDR3 is TGTGCCAGCAGCTTAGTTCCCCTAGAAGGCTACACCTTC. This sequence encodes CASSLVPLEGYTF.

V usage is TRBV2 and J usage is TRBJ2-7; 16 nucleotides match TRBD2. Trimming at V came to 4 bases and at J to 2 bases, leaving 11 bases not matched to a gene. CDR1 and CDR2 from the germline V gene are SNHLY and FYNNEI. CDR3 length: 19 residues. The CDR3 nucleotides are TGTGCCAGCAGTGGGGGACTAGCGGGAGGGCCAGGTATGACCTACGAGCAGTACTTC. Residues: CASSGGLAGGPGMTYEQYF.

V usage is TRBV5-5 and J usage is TRBJ2-5; a weak D match, TRBD1 (6 bases). CDR1 is SGHKS, CDR2 YYEKEE, per germline (reference sequence). The CDR3 sequence is 20 residues long. Trimming took 0 bases from V and 0 from J, leaving 24 bases between them. CDR3 bases: TGTGCCAGCAGCTTGGGAGTGAGGGGCCGGCAGGGGCACTACCAAGAGACCCAGTACTTC. This gives the protein CASSLGVRGRQGHYQETQYF. The full variable domain, rest sourced from reference TRBV5-5 and TRBJ2-5, is DAGVTQSPTHLIKTRGQQVTLRCSPISGHKSVSWYQQVLGQGPQFIFQYYEKEERGRGNFPDRFSARQFPNYSSELNVNALLLGDSALYLCASSLGVRGRQGHYQETQYFGPGTRLLVL.

The V call is TRBV6-1, the J call TRBJ2-1; a possible D gene is TRBD2 (7 bases). This CDR3 region has 14 residues. Trimming left V 6 bases short and J 9 bases short, with 18 bases between. The germline CDR1 and CDR2 sequences are MNHNS and SASEGT. CDR3: CASSEVEGGGEQFF. The DNA for the CDR3 is TGTGCCAGCAGCGAGGTTGAGGGGGGGGGTGAGCAGTTCTTC.

This rearrangement joins TRBV7-6 to TRBJ2-7, with D perhaps matching TRBD2 (5 bases). The V gene lost 1 base and the J gene lost 2 bases, with 12 bases spanning the gap. CDR1 is SGHVS, CDR2 FNYEAQ, per germline. This CDR3 has 15 residues. This CDR3 reads CASSLGTDPTYEQYF. The CDR3 DNA reads TGTGCCAGCAGCTTAGGGACTGATCCCACCTACGAGCAGTACTTC.

This CDR3 is CASSPLMREGLYEQYF. For the CDR3, the DNA is TGTGCCAGCTCACCACTCATGAGGGAGGGACTGTACGAGCAGTACTTC. The chain uses TRBV18 and TRBJ2-7; the match to TRBD2 covers 7 bases. The trim removed 1 base at V and 4 bases at J, leaving 10 bases unmatched. The CDR3 has 16 residues. Germline CDR1 and CDR2: KGHSH and LQKENI.

This chain uses TRBV2 with TRBJ1-2, with D possibly matching TRBD1 (5 bases). There are 12 residues in the CDR3. Germline V gene sequence: CDR1 SNHLY, CDR2 FYNNEI. V lost 6 bases, J lost 0 bases, and 5 bases lay in between. The CDR3 loop reads CASSRANYGYTF. CDR3 sequence (DNA): TGTGCCAGCAGCAGGGCTAACTATGGCTACACCTTC. Full variable domain (outside the CDR3, taken from reference TRBV2 and TRBJ1-2): EPEVTQTPSHQVTQMGQEVILRCVPISNHLYFYWYRQILGQKVEFLVSFYNNEISEKSEIFDDQFSVERPDGSNFTLKIRSTKLEDSAMYFCASSRANYGYTFGSGTRLTVV.

This chain joins TRBV5-6 and TRBJ1-5; D gene unclear. The length of the CDR3 is 14 residues. Per the germline V gene, CDR1 is SGHDT and CDR2 is YYEEEE. The V gene lost 1 base and the J gene lost 3 bases, with 8 bases spanning the gap. Written as DNA, the CDR3 is TGTGCCAGCAGCTTGTCAGGAAACAATCAGCCCCAGCATTTT. Amino acid sequence: CASSLSGNNQPQHF.

The rearrangement uses TRBV25-1 and TRBJ2-1; the D gene is possibly TRBD1 (5 bases). The CDR3 loop spans 18 amino acids. The V end was cut by 4 bases, the J end by 0 bases, with 19 bases between. Germline-derived CDR1 and CDR2 are MGHDK and SYGVNS. This CDR3 is CASSGYRGPRSSYNEQFF. As DNA, the CDR3 is TGTGCCAGCAGTGGGTATAGGGGTCCCCGGAGCTCCTACAATGAGCAGTTCTTC.

The chain has TRBV27 and TRBJ2-1; 9 bases fit TRBD2. The CDR3 contains 16 residues. V lost 5 bases, J lost 7 bases, and 12 bases stayed unmatched. CDR1 and CDR2 (germline): MNHEY, SMNVEV (reference sequence). The CDR3 nucleotides are TGTGCCAGCAGTGACCTTCCTAGCGGGATGGGAAATGAGCAGTTCTTC. This gives the protein CASSDLPSGMGNEQFF.

The chain joins TRBV5-1 to TRBJ1-1, with 11 bases that match TRBD1. Germline V CDR1 and CDR2: SGHRS, YFSETQ. The CDR3 consists of 15 residues. The J segment lost 7 bases and the V segment lost 2 bases, leaving 7 bases of the junction unmatched. CDR3 region: CASSLVDRGRGEAFF. The DNA of the CDR3 is TGCGCCAGCAGCTTAGTGGACAGGGGGCGCGGTGAAGCTTTCTTT. Full variable domain (outside the CDR3, taken from reference TRBV5-1 and TRBJ1-1): KAGVTQTPRYLIKTRGQQVTLSCSPISGHRSVSWYQQTPGQGLQFLFEYFSETQRNKGNFPGRFSGRQFSNSRSEMNVSTLELGDSALYLCASSLVDRGRGEAFFGQGTRLTVV.

The chain is built from TRBV6-5 and TRBJ2-2; D unclear. The CDR3 is made up of 15 amino acids. The germline V and J ends were trimmed by 1 base and 5 bases, with 11 bases remaining between them. CDR1 and CDR2 from the germline V gene are MNHEY and SVGAGI. The DNA for the CDR3 is TGTGCCAGCAGTTACTACCCCCAGAAAACCGGGGAGCTGTTTTTT. This codes for CASSYYPQKTGELFF.

The rearrangement uses TRBV23-1 and TRBJ1-2; D perhaps matches TRBD1 (5 bases). TRBV23-1 is filed as an ORF, its function uncertain. This CDR3 has 12 amino acids. Trimming removed 6 bases from V and 2 bases from J, with 7 bases in between. The CDR3 DNA follows: TGCGCCAGCAGGGCAGGGAACTATGGCTACACCTTC. It encodes CASRAGNYGYTF.

For this clone: The same CDR3 is also encoded by other DNA sequences in this sample. This rearrangement joins TRBV5-1 to TRBJ1-1, with 7 bases identical to TRBD1. J gave up 3 bases and V 0 bases, and 2 bases lay outside the gene matches. This CDR3 contains 14 residues. From germline, CDR1 is SGHRS and CDR2 YFSETQ. As DNA, the CDR3 is TGCGCCAGCAGCTTGGCAGGGGGATACACTGAAGCTTTCTTT. This sequence encodes CASSLAGGYTEAFF.

The rearrangement uses TRBV18 and TRBJ1-2; D may be TRBD1 (5 bases). This CDR3 region has 13 residues. Trimming cost V 3 bases and J 4 bases, with 9 bases left between them. Germline values: CDR1 KGHSH, CDR2 LQKENI. In DNA form, the CDR3 reads TGTGCCAGCTCACCTCAGGGTGTCTATGGCTACACCTTC. This sequence encodes CASSPQGVYGYTF. The full variable domain, rest sourced from reference TRBV18 and TRBJ1-2, is NAGVMQNPRHLVRRRGQEARLRCSPMKGHSHVYWYRQLPEEGLKFMVYLQKENIIDESGMPKERFSAEFPKEGPSILRIQQVVRGDSAAYFCASSPQGVYGYTFGSGTRLTVV.

The chain employs TRBV9 and TRBJ2-1; D ambiguous. The CDR3 consists of 13 residues. The V end lost 0 bases, the J end lost 8 bases, and 9 bases lay between the germline ends. Per germline, CDR1 SGDLS and CDR2 YYNGEE. CDR3: CASSVAVNHEQFF. For the CDR3, the DNA is TGTGCCAGCAGCGTAGCGGTAAATCATGAGCAGTTCTTC.

The genes are TRBV19 and TRBJ2-1, with 9 bases identical to TRBD2. This CDR3 has 17 amino acids. With 0 bases clipped from V and 0 bases from J, the junction kept 3 bases outside the gene matches. The germline gives CDR1 LNHDA, CDR2 SQIVND (reference sequence). CDR3 residues: CASSIDHSGSSYNEQFF. CDR3 sequence (DNA): TGTGCCAGTAGTATAGACCATAGCGGGAGCTCCTACAATGAGCAGTTCTTC.

This clone showed up just a few times. V usage is TRBV5-6 and J usage is TRBJ1-2; TRBD1 matches at 7 bases. V gave up 4 bases and J gave up 5 bases; unmatched junction bases: 11. The CDR3 has 15 residues. Germline V gives CDR1 SGHDT, CDR2 YYEEEE. The CDR3 loop reads CASSLYRDSSYGYTF. The CDR3 bases are TGTGCCAGCAGCCTCTACCGGGACAGCTCTTATGGCTACACCTTC.

This chain uses TRBV1 with TRBJ2-3; TRBD2 was called by the table and not checked on the DNA. TRBV1 is labeled a pseudogene. CDR3 size: 17 residues. The CDR3, as DNA: TGCACCAGCAGCCAATGTGGGACTAGCGGGGTCACAGATACGCAGTATTTT. It translates to CTSSQCGTSGVTDTQYF.

In this sample, this clone turned up a few times. The rearrangement links TRBV10-1 to TRBJ2-2; TRBD2 agrees at 9 bases. Trimming took 6 bases from V and 6 from J; bases not matched to a gene: 8. Germline V gives CDR1 WNHNN, CDR2 SYGVQD (reference sequence). CDR3 length equals 15 residues. In DNA form, the CDR3 reads TGCGCCAGCAGCGAGGGGACTAGCAGTCCCGGGGAGCTGTTTTTT. The encoded protein is CASSEGTSSPGELFF.